A selection of T cell receptor beta chains follows, all from one sample in a study of neurological immune-mediated disorders. TCRdb itself ran the 5' RACE reads through MiXCR, one entry per CDR3 protein. The table has under 60,000 distinct CDR3 sequences, approximately 3.3% seen once. Source material: PBMCs. All receptors come from a man between 40 and 49 years old with multiple sclerosis. The conserved cysteine and the conserved F or W are not part of the CDR3 here. Each record gives: J gene, V gene, CDR3 protein.

j_call: TRBJ1-6; v_call: TRBV9; cdr3_aa: ASSPTGSSPLH
j_call: TRBJ2-7; v_call: TRBV27; cdr3_aa: ASSLGPLRGERYEQY
j_call: TRBJ2-2; v_call: TRBV5-1; cdr3_aa: ASSLLVGGNTGELF
j_call: TRBJ2-5; v_call: TRBV7-3; cdr3_aa: ASSLSGEETQY
j_call: TRBJ1-5; v_call: TRBV6-1; cdr3_aa: ASTSAGGASNQPQH
j_call: TRBJ2-2; v_call: TRBV27; cdr3_aa: ASGTSGTGELF
j_call: TRBJ1-1; v_call: TRBV20-1; cdr3_aa: SAHRQGGNTEAF
j_call: TRBJ1-2; v_call: TRBV29-1; cdr3_aa: SVTEPQGYGYT
j_call: TRBJ2-3; v_call: TRBV11-2; cdr3_aa: ASSLYLAGGFTDTQY
j_call: TRBJ1-2; v_call: TRBV12-3/TRBV12-4; cdr3_aa: ASSRRGASGYT
j_call: TRBJ2-3; v_call: TRBV18; cdr3_aa: ASSPQGIGYTDTQY
j_call: TRBJ2-2; v_call: TRBV6-5; cdr3_aa: ASSYDGRGLF
j_call: TRBJ2-5; v_call: TRBV4-1; cdr3_aa: ASRKGETQY
j_call: TRBJ2-1; v_call: TRBV7-3; cdr3_aa: ASSTHGQGASYNEQF
j_call: TRBJ1-2; v_call: TRBV20-1; cdr3_aa: STTTGAVDYGYT
j_call: TRBJ1-6; v_call: TRBV20-1; cdr3_aa: SARTVNSPLN
j_call: TRBJ2-7; v_call: TRBV7-6; cdr3_aa: ASSLETGSYEQY
j_call: TRBJ1-5; v_call: TRBV6-5; cdr3_aa: ASGQSWAGPQH
j_call: TRBJ1-6; v_call: TRBV12-3/TRBV12-4; cdr3_aa: ASSPAGTPRPH
j_call: TRBJ1-1; v_call: TRBV7-3; cdr3_aa: ASSQGTTNTEAF
j_call: TRBJ1-6; v_call: TRBV3-1; cdr3_aa: ASSPRDTGSPLN
j_call: TRBJ1-4; v_call: TRBV3-1; cdr3_aa: ASSVETLGASWRAEKLF
j_call: TRBJ2-3; v_call: TRBV3-1; cdr3_aa: ASSPQRRLVADTQY
j_call: TRBJ2-3; v_call: TRBV6-1; cdr3_aa: ASSDAPGWASGGVISTDTQY
j_call: TRBJ2-7; v_call: TRBV7-9; cdr3_aa: ASSSRDTSYEQY